This TCR beta chain came from a study of OX40 agonist ivuxolimab in advanced cancers. Overall study results and limits: Partly responding patients at 0.1-3.0 mg/kg showed some of the smallest clonal expansion. Blood T cells, both CD4+ and CD8+, expanded clonally by week 6 at 0.1 to 3.0 mg/kg.

Only in-frame clones appear in the TCRdb table, and some are missing; sequencing was by immunoSEQ multiplex PCR. Among around 80,000 clones listed, roughly 85% were seen once. With respect to this clone: Its antigen is not known.

Germline V gives CDR1 SNHLY, CDR2 FYNNEI. This CDR3 has 14 amino acids. This clonotype originated in an adult with an advanced solid tumor such as melanoma, head and neck, liver or kidney cancer. The J gene is TRBJ2-7, the V gene TRBV2, with 11 bases lining up with TRBD2. The sequences come from CD4+ or CD8+ T cells sorted from blood, collected in a trial of the OX40 agonist ivuxolimab. CDR3 region: CAGLAGGRGYEQYF. CDR3 in DNA: TGTGCGGGTCTAGCGGGGGGCCGGGGCTACGAGCAGTACTTC.